A single sample is the source of the 5 T cell receptor beta chains below, sequenced in a study of cytomegalovirus exposure and HLA in healthy donors. Vbeta (60) and Jbeta (13) primers were used in the PCR. Profiling relied on immunoSEQ multiplex PCR, and the TCRdb table lists in-frame clones only, not all of them. This sample has about 180,000 clones, with 76% found just once. The sequencing input was PBMCs. These receptors were obtained from a man aged 18 to 29 in good health and CMV-seronegative.

Comments on this clone: An end of the junction does not agree with germline; a read error may underlie this. CDR3 bases: TGTGCCAGCAGTCCCAGGGACTATGGCTACGCCTTC. It encodes CASSPRDYGYAF. This chain joins TRBV6-5 and TRBJ1-2; the D gene is possibly TRBD1 (5 bases). Germline V gives CDR1 MNHEY, CDR2 SVGAGI. The CDR3 has 12 residues.

The chain employs TRBV11-2 and TRBJ2-1; 10 nucleotides line up with TRBD2. Germline loops: CDR1 SGHAT, CDR2 FQNNGV. Trimming cost V 6 bases and J 0 bases; bases outside gene matches: 2. The CDR3 spans 15 residues. The CDR3 DNA is TGTGCCAGCAGTGTAGCGGGGGGCTCCTACAATGAGCAGTTCTTC. Amino acid sequence: CASSVAGGSYNEQFF.

The chain combines TRBV28 with TRBJ1-1, with 8 bases aligning to TRBD1. CDR1 and CDR2 (germline): MDHEN, SYDVKM. The CDR3 covers 15 residues. V gave up 3 bases and J gave up 4 bases; unmatched junction bases: 7. CDR3 protein: CASSFRTGMGTEAFF. CDR3 nucleotides: TGTGCCAGCAGTTTTAGGACAGGGATGGGCACTGAAGCTTTCTTT.

The gene calls are TRBV5-1 and TRBJ1-4, with 7 bases fitting TRBD1. The germline gives CDR1 SGHRS, CDR2 YFSETQ. V lost 0 bases to trimming and J lost 7 bases; unmatched junction nucleotides: 9. The CDR3 contains 16 residues. CDR3 protein: CASSLGDQGVREKLFF. As DNA, the CDR3 is TGCGCCAGCAGCTTGGGGGACCAGGGGGTTCGTGAAAAACTGTTTTTT.

This clone was detected a few times. J is TRBJ2-7 and V is TRBV6-1; D not resolved. Trimming took 4 bases from V and 2 from J, leaving 9 bases between them. CDR1 and CDR2 (germline): MNHNS, SASEGT. CDR3 size: 13 residues. The CDR3 nucleotides read TGTGCCAGCAGTGCTTCCTATACCTACGAGCAGTACTTC. This codes for CASSASYTYEQYF.